This T cell receptor beta chain was captured in a study of shared clonotypes between healthy human individuals. Looked up from germline, CDR1 is LNHNV and CDR2 is YYDKDF (reference sequence). The CDR3 sequence is 17 residues long. Method: immunoSEQ multiplex PCR; TCRdb's copy keeps in-frame clones and lacks some. The repertoire holds some 470,000 clones, 70% to 80% seen once, with under 15% in the top ten. Notes on this clone: At one end, the junction sequence differs from germline, possibly due to a read error. The same CDR3 is also encoded by other DNA sequences in this sample.

The receptor comes from a middle-aged woman in good health. Some clones in this sample may be carry-over from other donors' samples. The specimen sequenced was PBMCs. The chain employs TRBV15 and TRBJ2-5, with 8 positions matching TRBD2. The CDR3 DNA reads as TGTGCCACTAGCACTGGGGACTTAGCGGGATCGGGCGAGACCCAGTACTTC. It codes for CATSTGDLAGSGETQYF.